This TCR beta chain was profiled in a study of blood T cell repertoires in COVID-19. Study overall: Nucleic acid was either cDNA or gDNA, and it came from T cells, B-cell-depleted T cells, or PBMCs.

This clone has just one count. In germline, CDR1 is LGHNT, CDR2 FRNRAP. With 3 bases removed from V and 5 bases from J, the gap between germline ends came to 4 bases. This CDR3 contains 12 residues. The data were produced by immunoSEQ multiplex PCR, yet TCRdb's version contains in-frame clones alone and is incomplete. The sample holds approximately 140,000 clones, 75% to 90% seen once. V is TRBV12-5 and J is TRBJ1-4; no definite D call. The origin of this receptor is a woman aged 55-75 years with COVID-19, enrolled during active disease. Material for sequencing was peripheral blood. Written as DNA, the CDR3 is TGTGCTAGTGGTTTCAGGAATGAAAAACTGTTTTTT. Translating it yields CASGFRNEKLFF. The full variable domain, rest sourced from reference TRBV12-5 and TRBJ1-4, is DARVTQTPRHKVTEMGQEVTMRCQPILGHNTVFWYRQTMMQGLELLAYFRNRAPLDDSGMPKDRFSAEMPDATLATLKIQPSEPRDSAVYFCASGFRNEKLFFGSGTQLSVL.